This entry features one T cell receptor beta chain sequence. Its matching antigen is unknown. The source of the sample is a study of shared clonotypes between healthy human individuals. Whole-study results and caveats: Investigators expected sequencing depth to affect clonotype sharing among donors.

The authors ran the assay at deep level. Genomic DNA per cell subset filled all wells of several immunoSEQ plates. Authors' processing steps: Because ImmunoSEQ provided only junction sequences with no quality scores, the filtering differed. TCRdb's table, derived via immunoSEQ multiplex PCR, lists solely in-frame clones and lacks some. The D gene and trimming were derived from the DNA, and the V and J assignments and clone size from that table. The sample lists hundreds of thousands of clones, around 93% occurring once. CD45RO-negative, CCR7-selected cells formed the naive CD8 fraction, which excluded terminally differentiated effector memory CD45RA+ cells. The sequence was collected from a man aged 25 to 40 in good health. What was sequenced was naive CD8+ T cells sorted from blood.

The CDR3 DNA is TGCAGCGCAACAGGGAAAGACTATGGCTACACCTTC. This codes for CSATGKDYGYTF. V gene TRBV29-1 combines with J gene TRBJ1-2, with D perhaps matching TRBD1 (6 bases). The CDR3 loop spans 12 amino acids. Between the trimmed V and J ends, which lost 7 bases and 3 bases, there was a span of 12 bases. Germline V lookup: CDR1 SQVTM, CDR2 ANQGSEA.